This TCR beta chain was documented in a study of tumor-infiltrating lymphocytes in primary liver carcinoma. Study context: Patients were both men and women, whose ages ran from 30 to 69 years. Whole-study results and caveats: Tumors carried a top-250-clone fraction significantly exceeding that of blood (p = 0.039). CD8+ and CD4+ repertoires went uncompared, the samples being bulk unsorted.

CDR1 and CDR2 (germline): MNHNS, SASEGT. There are 13 residues in the CDR3. Blood RNA was derived from unsorted whole blood, and germline DNA was extracted too. Synthesis of TCR beta cDNA was carried out from 450 to 500 ng total RNA with a constant-region primer. Three rounds of nested multiplex PCR with slightly modified ARM-PCR produced TCR beta libraries. Each of the first two PCR rounds ran 9 to 11 cycles with TRBV1-TRBV30 forward and C-beta reverse primers. TCRdb re-called the multiplex PCR reads with MiXCR, one entry per CDR3 protein. Of about 180,000 distinct CDR3 sequences in the sample, 50% to 75% were seen once. Concerning this clonotype itself: Its antigen is unknown. One end of the junction does not line up with germline, which may come from a read error.

V and J are TRBV6-1 and TRBJ2-1, with a possible D match to TRBD2 (5 bases). Sequencing input: peripheral blood. The receptor comes from a man aged 40-49 years with primary liver carcinoma and hepatitis B virus infection. The CDR3 loop reads CATSEAEYNKQFF. The CDR3, as DNA: TGTGCCACCAGTGAAGCGGAGTACAATAAGCAGTTCTTC.